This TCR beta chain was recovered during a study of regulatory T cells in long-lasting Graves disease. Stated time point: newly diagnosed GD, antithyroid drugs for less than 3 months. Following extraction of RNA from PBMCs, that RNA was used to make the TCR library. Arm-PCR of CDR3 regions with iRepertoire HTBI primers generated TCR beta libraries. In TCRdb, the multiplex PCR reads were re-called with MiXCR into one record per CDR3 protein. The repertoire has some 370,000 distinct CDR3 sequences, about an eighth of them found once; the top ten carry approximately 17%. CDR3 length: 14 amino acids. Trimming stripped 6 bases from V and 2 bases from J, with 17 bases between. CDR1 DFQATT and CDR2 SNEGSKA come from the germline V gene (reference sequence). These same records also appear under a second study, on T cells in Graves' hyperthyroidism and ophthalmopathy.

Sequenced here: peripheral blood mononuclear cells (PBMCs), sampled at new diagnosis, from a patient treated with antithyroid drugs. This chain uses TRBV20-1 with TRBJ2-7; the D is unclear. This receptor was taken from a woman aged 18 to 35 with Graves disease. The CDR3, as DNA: TGCAGTGCCCAGACGGCGCAGGTTGCCTACGAGCAGTACTTC. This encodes CSAQTAQVAYEQYF.